A selection of T cell receptor beta chains follows, all from one sample in a study of graft-versus-host responses after intestinal transplantation. Antigens for these TCRs are unknown. Sequenced by immunoSEQ multiplex PCR; TCRdb stores in-frame clones only, minus some. This sample has about 94,000 clones, with roughly nine tenths found just once. The sample in question was unstimulated CD8+ T cells sorted from spleen or lymph node cells, obtained before intestinal transplant. These TCRs come from a human donor who received an intestinal transplant. CDR3s include the opening cysteine and the closing phenylalanine or tryptophan. The order of the fields is J gene, V gene, CDR3 protein.

>TRBJ2-7|TRBV6-5
CASRPKGALPYEQYF
>TRBJ1-1|TRBV27
CASSFTGTEAFF
>TRBJ1-1|TRBV6-5
CASSSPRQANTEAFF
>TRBJ2-3|TRBV27
CASSYLAGGSTDTQYF
>TRBJ2-1|TRBV4-1
CASSQGWGGLTYNEQFF
>TRBJ2-2|TRBV5-4
CASSRSGTGDTGELFF
>TRBJ1-1|TRBV19
CASSIGAGGQGTEAFF
>TRBJ1-1|TRBV7-2
CASSLWAGSTLEGVTEAFF
>TRBJ2-2|TRBV5-1
CASSLDSGWTGELFF
>TRBJ2-1|TRBV5-4
CASSRYLISHSSYNEQFF
>TRBJ2-3|TRBV14
CASSHPSGRRADTQYF
>TRBJ1-1|TRBV11-2
CASSLGSGGASEAFF
>TRBJ2-4|TRBV6-1
CASSETDRGLLADKNIQYF
>TRBJ1-2|TRBV5-5
CASSLVLGQNYGYTF
>TRBJ1-2|TRBV28
CASREGRGYGYTF
>TRBJ1-4|TRBV6-5
CASSPHTGEEEKLFF
>TRBJ1-5|TRBV2
CASSERGSNQPQHF
>TRBJ2-3|TRBV15
CATSSPRTSTDTQYF
>TRBJ2-3|TRBV19
CASSISGSVTDTQYF
>TRBJ1-1|TRBV30
CAWRQGGTEAFF
>TRBJ2-5|TRBV9
CASSATGGSKRETQYF
>TRBJ1-1|TRBV4-1
CASSQVSMNTEAFF
>TRBJ1-1|TRBV6-6
CASTTGNTEAFF
>TRBJ2-7|TRBV5-4
CASSASAGIRSYEQYF
>TRBJ2-5|TRBV7-9
CASSLTGKETQYF
>TRBJ2-3|TRBV27
CASRETSTDTQYF
>TRBJ2-1|TRBV4-1
CASSPTGGDEQFF
>TRBJ2-1|TRBV5-1
CASSLGQGYNEQFF
>TRBJ2-1|TRBV5-5
CASSQDSYNNEQFF
>TRBJ2-1|TRBV4-1
CASSQAGQGANNEQFF
>TRBJ2-7|TRBV9
CASSVGSGTGSYEQYF
>TRBJ2-1|TRBV5-1
CASSLAPGQEQFF
>TRBJ1-2|TRBV18
CASSLTDAGGGYGYTF
>TRBJ1-5|TRBV10-2
CASSEGAVTSNQPQHF
>TRBJ2-5|TRBV7-9
CASSVPGLGFQETQYF
>TRBJ1-4|TRBV2
CASSDGGANEKLFF
>TRBJ2-4|TRBV5-8
CASSLLAGGARIAKNIQYF
>TRBJ1-5|TRBV4-1
CASSQGPWDRVINQPQHF
>TRBJ1-5|TRBV27
CASKVAGIGQPQHF
>TRBJ2-7|TRBV9
CASSVGASSYEQYF
>TRBJ1-3|TRBV7-6
CASSLEGRDGNTIYF
>TRBJ1-2|TRBV7-9
CASSLAERDSYTF
>TRBJ2-2|TRBV28
CASTLPNGELFF
>TRBJ2-2|TRBV27
CASSLSSPGTGDTGELFF
>TRBJ2-3|TRBV27
CASSILAGATDTQYF
>NA|TRBV19
CASSITDSYEQYF
>TRBJ2-1|TRBV5-8
CAIARGGSSYNEQFF
>TRBJ2-5|TRBV7-9
CASSPPRGSETQYF
>TRBJ1-4|TRBV30
CAWGLGTGDEKLFF
>TRBJ2-7|TRBV19
CASSIDHSGRNEQYF
>TRBJ2-7|TRBV28
CASSGTSGTSYEQYF
>TRBJ1-2|TRBV5-6
CASSSLLGYTF
>TRBJ2-3|TRBV29-1
CSVEFILTSGRRSGADTQYF
>TRBJ2-1|TRBV7-9
CASSSSGIGSYNEQFF
>TRBJ1-1|TRBV13
CASSRPGRGNTEAFF
>TRBJ1-1|TRBV7-9
CASSLLYRGDTEAFF